The present T cell receptor (beta chain) was sequenced within a study of blood T cells in healthy people across ages. In terms of origin and age, donors were healthy Caucasian individuals from Russia aged roughly 6 to 95. The germline V and J ends were trimmed by 0 bases and 11 bases, with 20 bases remaining between them. The CDR3 consists of 15 residues. Germline-derived CDR1 and CDR2 are SGDLS and YYNGEE. A J-beta primer mix and a sample-barcoded 5' primer were used in a second PCR of about 7 to 12 cycles. TCRdb redid the calling of the 5' RACE reads with MiXCR, one entry per CDR3 protein. The data hold around 1.1 million distinct CDR3 sequences, with more than 30% observed a single time.

The sequence was collected from a man in his late teens or twenties in good health. The V and J genes are TRBV9 and TRBJ2-5; D call uncertain. Sequenced input: blood. The CDR3, as DNA: TGTGCCAGCAGCGTAGGGGTCAGGCGAGGCCATGAGCAGTACTTC. Protein sequence: CASSVGVRRGHEQYF.